The 20 T cell receptor beta chains below all came from one sample that was sequenced in a study of cytomegalovirus exposure and HLA in healthy donors. Clones were sequenced by immunoSEQ multiplex PCR, and TCRdb holds only the in-frame ones, with some missing. This sample has hundreds of thousands of clones, with around 86% found just once. Source material: PBMCs. Every receptor here comes from a young woman in good health and CMV-seronegative.

The chain has TRBV5-3 and TRBJ2-3; the match to TRBD1 covers 8 bases. TRBV5-3 is an ORF; its function is uncertain. Germline trimming cut 3 bases from V and 2 bases from J; bases unmatched to any gene: 11. The CDR3 covers 17 residues. In nucleotides, the CDR3 is TGTGCCAGAAGCTATCCGACCGGGACAGGATACACAGATACGCAGTATTTT. Encoded protein: CARSYPTGTGYTDTQYF.

Details on this clone: Other DNA sequences in this specimen translate into the identical CDR3. The V and J genes are TRBV28 and TRBJ2-7, with D perhaps matching TRBD2 (5 bases). The CDR3 length is 12 residues. Germline V gene lookup returns CDR1 MDHEN and CDR2 SYDVKM. Trimming took 1 base from V and 7 from J, leaving 8 bases between them. The CDR3: CASSLSGYEQYF. For the CDR3, the DNA is TGTGCCAGCAGTTTATCGGGGTATGAGCAGTACTTC.

This clone has just a few counts. The V call is TRBV4-2, the J call TRBJ2-3; D may be TRBD2 (5 bases). CDR1 and CDR2 from the germline V gene are LGHNA and YNFKEQ. The CDR3 runs to 15 residues. V was shortened by 4 bases and J by 0 bases, with 11 bases between the two germline ends. The CDR3 bases are TGTGCCAGCAGCCCCCGGACTCATAGCACAGATACGCAGTATTTT. Protein: CASSPRTHSTDTQYF.

V usage is TRBV27 and J usage is TRBJ2-5; 7 nucleotides line up with TRBD1. Trimming took 7 bases from V and 3 from J; bases not matched to a gene: 11. Germline V gene sequence: CDR1 MNHEY, CDR2 SMNVEV (reference sequence). The CDR3 has 15 amino acids. In DNA, the CDR3 is TGTGCCAGCACCCAAAACCTGGGACAGAAAGAGACCCAGTACTTC. Amino acid sequence: CASTQNLGQKETQYF.

This chain joins TRBV7-9 and TRBJ2-7; TRBD1 matches at 10 bases. Losses at the gene ends were 6 bases for V and 1 base for J; bases not matched to a gene: 6. The germline V gene has CDR1 SEHNR and CDR2 FQNEAQ (reference sequence). This CDR3 has 15 amino acids. In DNA, the CDR3 is TGTGCCAGCAGATCTGGGGGACAGGGGTCCTACGAGCAGTACTTC. Encoded protein: CASRSGGQGSYEQYF.

This chain joins TRBV9 and TRBJ2-1, with 7 nucleotides matching TRBD2. Germline V gives CDR1 SGDLS, CDR2 YYNGEE. V was clipped by 3 bases and J by 0 bases; unmatched bases: 6. The CDR3 sequence is 16 residues long. CDR3 coding DNA: TGTGCCAGCAGCGCCGGACTAGGGAGCTCCTACAATGAGCAGTTCTTC. It encodes CASSAGLGSSYNEQFF.

The gene calls are TRBV6-5 and TRBJ1-2; 9 bases map to TRBD1. Losses at the gene ends were 6 bases for V and 6 bases for J; bases not matched to a gene: 5. From germline, CDR1 is MNHEY and CDR2 SVGAGI. The CDR3 is 13 residues long. Written as DNA, the CDR3 is TGTGCCAGCAGACCACAGGGGGCACATGGCTACACCTTC. Residues: CASRPQGAHGYTF.

The V and J genes are TRBV28 and TRBJ1-4; the match to TRBD1 covers 9 bases. The germline V gene has CDR1 MDHEN and CDR2 SYDVKM. The CDR3 contains 17 residues. J lost 3 bases, V lost 6 bases, and 11 bases had no gene match. CDR3 region: CASSPGQGPRANEKLFF. DNA for the CDR3: TGTGCCAGCAGCCCTGGACAGGGGCCTCGGGCTAATGAAAAACTGTTTTTT.

V gene TRBV5-1 combines with J gene TRBJ2-1, with a tentative D call TRBD2 (6 bases). The CDR3 is made up of 16 amino acids. Germline loops: CDR1 SGHRS, CDR2 YFSETQ. V lost 1 base to trimming and J lost 7 bases, with 18 bases between them. The CDR3 DNA is TGCGCCAGCAGCTTGATGGGGAGGCAGATCGTTAATGAGCAGTTCTTC. This gives the protein CASSLMGRQIVNEQFF.

This rearrangement joins TRBV19 to TRBJ1-2; 9 bases agree with TRBD1. The CDR3 covers 14 residues. Germline assignment: CDR1 LNHDA and CDR2 SQIVND (reference sequence). J was trimmed by 2 bases and V by 7 bases; bases with no gene match: 5. CDR3 coding DNA: TGTGCCAGTACCCGACAGGGGGAAAACTATGGCTACACCTTC. Protein sequence: CASTRQGENYGYTF.

This clone was picked up a small number of times. The junction departs from germline at one end; a sequencing error may be responsible. The V call is TRBV28, the J call TRBJ1-1; D is undetermined. This CDR3 region has 12 residues. Germline CDR1 MDHEN, CDR2 SYDVKM. The CDR3 sequence is CAISEQNTEAFF. DNA for the CDR3: TGTGCCATCAGTGAACAGAACACTGAAGCTTTCTTT.

This clone was seen just once. Other DNA sequences from this sample encode an identical CDR3 as well. The CDR3 is CASSLGLAGLYNEQFF. Here the CDR3 DNA reads TGCGCCAGCAGCTTGGGACTAGCGGGGCTTTACAATGAGCAGTTCTTC. The chain has TRBV5-1 and TRBJ2-1; 11 bases are shared with TRBD2. Germline lookup yields CDR1 SGHRS and CDR2 YFSETQ. The CDR3 sequence is 16 residues long. V lost 0 bases, J lost 4 bases, and 3 bases stayed unmatched.

The V call is TRBV6-1, the J call TRBJ1-1; a possible D gene is TRBD1 (6 bases). The germline V and J ends were trimmed by 4 bases and 4 bases, with 19 bases remaining between them. CDR3 size: 16 residues. Germline CDR1 is MNHNS and CDR2 is SASEGT. As DNA, the CDR3 is TGTGCCAGCAGTGGAGCAGGGTGGGGGCGGCTCACTGAAGCTTTCTTT. Translating gives CASSGAGWGRLTEAFF.

The chain joins TRBV9 to TRBJ1-2; 8 bases match TRBD1. The V gene end was trimmed by 4 bases and the J gene end by 7 bases; junction bases not matched to a gene: 15. The length of the CDR3 is 16 residues. Looked up from germline, CDR1 is SGDLS and CDR2 is YYNGEE. This CDR3 is CASSLYSGGAKSGYTF. DNA for the CDR3: TGTGCCAGCAGCCTATACTCAGGGGGCGCCAAAAGTGGCTACACCTTC.

This clone turned up a few times. This chain connects TRBV10-2 to TRBJ1-1; D gene ambiguous. Trimming left V 6 bases short and J 3 bases short, with 14 bases between. Germline CDR1 WSHSY, CDR2 SAAADI. CDR3 length: 14 residues. The CDR3 region is CASRGGQSHTEAFF. The CDR3 coding sequence is TGCGCCAGCAGGGGAGGTCAGAGCCACACTGAAGCTTTCTTT.

This chain connects TRBV11-2 to TRBJ2-7, with 7 bases matching TRBD2. This CDR3 region has 17 residues. CDR1 is SGHAT, CDR2 FQNNGV, per germline. V dropped 3 bases and J dropped 0; count of bases not matched to a gene: 11. CDR3 region: CASSFFKGLADSYEQYF. In DNA form, the CDR3 reads TGTGCCAGCAGCTTCTTCAAGGGGCTAGCGGACTCCTACGAGCAGTACTTC. The whole variable domain, remainder taken from reference TRBV11-2 and TRBJ2-7, is EAGVAQSPRYKIIEKRQSVAFWCNPISGHATLYWYQQILGQGPKLLIQFQNNGVVDDSQLPKDRFSAERLKGVDSTLKIQPAKLEDSAVYLCASSFFKGLADSYEQYFGPGTRLTVT.

The V gene is TRBV27, the J gene TRBJ1-3; 10 nucleotides align to TRBD1. This CDR3 has 14 amino acids. In germline, CDR1 is MNHEY, CDR2 SMNVEV (reference sequence). J lost 3 bases, V lost 8 bases, and 4 bases had no gene match. CDR3: CASWGQGFGNTIYF. The CDR3 bases are TGTGCCAGCTGGGGACAGGGGTTTGGAAACACCATATATTTT.

The chain combines TRBV5-4 with TRBJ2-7, with 7 positions matching TRBD1. With 3 bases clipped from V and 3 bases from J, the junction kept 3 bases outside the gene matches. Germline loops: CDR1 SGHNT, CDR2 YYREEE (reference sequence). The CDR3 loop spans 13 amino acids. The CDR3 reads CASSSGQSYEQYF. DNA for the CDR3: TGTGCCAGCAGCTCGGGACAGAGCTACGAGCAGTACTTC. Full variable domain (rest looked up from reference TRBV5-4 and TRBJ2-7): ETGVTQSPTHLIKTRGQQVTLRCSSQSGHNTVSWYQQALGQGPQFIFQYYREEENGRGNFPPRFSGLQFPNYSSELNVNALELDDSALYLCASSSGQSYEQYFGPGTRLTVT.

The gene calls are TRBV7-2 and TRBJ2-2; 9 positions agree with TRBD2. The germline gives CDR1 SGHTA, CDR2 FQGNSA. This CDR3 is 16 amino acids long. Germline trimming cut 5 bases from V and 8 bases from J; bases unmatched to any gene: 12. CDR3 bases: TGTGCCAGCAGCCCCTTAGCGGGAGTAAAGATTGGGGAGCTGTTTTTT. Amino acids: CASSPLAGVKIGELFF.

The chain recombines TRBV7-9 with TRBJ2-5; 7 positions match TRBD1. CDR1 is SEHNR, CDR2 FQNEAQ, per germline (reference sequence). The CDR3 spans 14 residues. The V and J ends lost 4 bases and 1 base, in that order; junction bases with no gene match: 3. The CDR3 here is CASSSTGFQETQYF. CDR3 nucleotides: TGTGCCAGCAGCTCGACAGGGTTCCAAGAGACCCAGTACTTC.